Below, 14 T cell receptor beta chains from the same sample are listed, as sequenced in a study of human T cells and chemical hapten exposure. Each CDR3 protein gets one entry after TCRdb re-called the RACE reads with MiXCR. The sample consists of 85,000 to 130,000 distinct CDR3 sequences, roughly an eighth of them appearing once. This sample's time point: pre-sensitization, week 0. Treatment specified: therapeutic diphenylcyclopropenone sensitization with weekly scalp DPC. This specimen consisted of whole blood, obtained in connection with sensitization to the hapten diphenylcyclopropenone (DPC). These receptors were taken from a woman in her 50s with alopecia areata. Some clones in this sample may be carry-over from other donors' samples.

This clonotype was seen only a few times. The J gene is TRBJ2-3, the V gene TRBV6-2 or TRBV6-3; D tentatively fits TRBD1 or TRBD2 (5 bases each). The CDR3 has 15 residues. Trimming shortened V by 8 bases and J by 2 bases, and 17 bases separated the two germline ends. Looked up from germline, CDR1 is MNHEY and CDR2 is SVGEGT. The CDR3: CASVIGATFTDTQYF. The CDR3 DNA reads TGTGCCAGCGTGATCGGGGCGACCTTCACAGATACGCAGTATTTT.

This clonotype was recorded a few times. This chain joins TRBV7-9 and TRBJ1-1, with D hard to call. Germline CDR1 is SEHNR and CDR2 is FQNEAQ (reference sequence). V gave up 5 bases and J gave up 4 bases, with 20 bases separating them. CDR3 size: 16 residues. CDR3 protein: CASSRPDGGHSTEAFF. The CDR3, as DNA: TGTGCCAGCAGCCGACCGGACGGAGGGCACTCCACTGAAGCTTTCTTT.

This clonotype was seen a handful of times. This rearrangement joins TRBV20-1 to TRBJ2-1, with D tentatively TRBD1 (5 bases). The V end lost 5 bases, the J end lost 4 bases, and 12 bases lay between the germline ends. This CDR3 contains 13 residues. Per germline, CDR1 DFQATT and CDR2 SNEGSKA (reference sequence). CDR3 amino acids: CSALQANYNEQFF. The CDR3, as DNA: TGCAGTGCTTTACAGGCTAATTACAATGAGCAGTTCTTC.

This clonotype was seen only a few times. CDR3 sequence reads: CSARESTGEQYF. In nucleotides, the CDR3 is TGCAGTGCTAGAGAGTCGACAGGCGAGCAGTACTTC. The chain is built from TRBV20-1 and TRBJ2-7, with a possible D match to TRBD1 (6 bases). The ends were cut back, 0 bases at V and 6 bases at J, with 9 bases in the middle. The CDR3 is made up of 12 amino acids. Germline lookup yields CDR1 DFQATT and CDR2 SNEGSKA (reference sequence).

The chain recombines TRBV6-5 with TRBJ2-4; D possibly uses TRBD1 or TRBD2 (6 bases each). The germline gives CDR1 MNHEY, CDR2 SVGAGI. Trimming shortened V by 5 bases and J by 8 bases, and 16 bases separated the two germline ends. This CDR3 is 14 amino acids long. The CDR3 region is CASSSPMEGDIQYF. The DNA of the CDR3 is TGTGCCAGCAGTAGCCCCATGGAGGGGGACATTCAGTACTTC.

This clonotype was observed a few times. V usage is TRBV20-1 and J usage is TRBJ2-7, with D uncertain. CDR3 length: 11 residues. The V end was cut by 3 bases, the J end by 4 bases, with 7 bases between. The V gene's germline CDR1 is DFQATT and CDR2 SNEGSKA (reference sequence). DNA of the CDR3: TGCAGTGCTAGCCTTCAGTACGAGCAGTACTTC. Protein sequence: CSASLQYEQYF.

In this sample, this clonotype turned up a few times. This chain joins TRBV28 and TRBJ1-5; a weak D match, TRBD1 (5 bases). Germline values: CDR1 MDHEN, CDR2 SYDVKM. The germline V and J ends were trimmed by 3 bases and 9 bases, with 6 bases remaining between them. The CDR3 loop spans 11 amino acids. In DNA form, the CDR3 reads TGTGCCAGCAGTTTTGGGGGGCCCCAGCATTTT. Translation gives CASSFGGPQHF.

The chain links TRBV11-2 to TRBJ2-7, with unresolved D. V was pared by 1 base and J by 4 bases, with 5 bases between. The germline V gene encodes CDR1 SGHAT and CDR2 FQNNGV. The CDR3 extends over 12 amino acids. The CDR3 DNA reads TGTGCCAGCAGCTTAGCCCTATACGAGCAGTACTTC. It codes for CASSLALYEQYF.

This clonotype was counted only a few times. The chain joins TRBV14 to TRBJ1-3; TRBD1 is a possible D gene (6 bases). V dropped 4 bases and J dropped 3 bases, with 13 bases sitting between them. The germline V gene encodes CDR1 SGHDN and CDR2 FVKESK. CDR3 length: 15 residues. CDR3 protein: CASSPQQGGGNTIYF. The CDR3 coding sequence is TGTGCCAGCAGCCCACAACAGGGAGGTGGAAACACCATATATTTT.

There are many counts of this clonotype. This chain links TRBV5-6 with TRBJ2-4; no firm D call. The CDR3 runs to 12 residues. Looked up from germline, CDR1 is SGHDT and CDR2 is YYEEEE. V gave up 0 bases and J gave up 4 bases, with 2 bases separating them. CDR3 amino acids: CASSLGKNIQYF. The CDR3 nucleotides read TGTGCCAGCAGCTTGGGGAAAAACATTCAGTACTTC.

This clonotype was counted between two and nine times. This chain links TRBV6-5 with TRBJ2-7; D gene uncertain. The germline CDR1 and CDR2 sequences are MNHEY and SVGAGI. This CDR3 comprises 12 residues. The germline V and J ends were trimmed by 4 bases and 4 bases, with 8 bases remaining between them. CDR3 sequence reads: CASSSSRYEQYF. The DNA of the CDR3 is TGTGCCAGCAGTTCTTCTCGGTACGAGCAGTACTTC.

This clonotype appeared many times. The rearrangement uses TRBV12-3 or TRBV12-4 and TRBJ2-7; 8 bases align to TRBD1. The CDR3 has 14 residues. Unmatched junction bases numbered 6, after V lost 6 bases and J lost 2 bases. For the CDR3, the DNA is TGTGCCAGCAGGCCCCGGACAGGGACCTACGAGCAGTACTTC. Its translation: CASRPRTGTYEQYF.

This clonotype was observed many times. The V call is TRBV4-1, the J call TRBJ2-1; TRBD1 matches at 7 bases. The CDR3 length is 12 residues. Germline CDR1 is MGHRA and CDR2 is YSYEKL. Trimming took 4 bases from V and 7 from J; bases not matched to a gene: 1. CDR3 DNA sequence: TGCGCCAGCAGCCGACAGGGAAATGAGCAGTTCTTC. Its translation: CASSRQGNEQFF.

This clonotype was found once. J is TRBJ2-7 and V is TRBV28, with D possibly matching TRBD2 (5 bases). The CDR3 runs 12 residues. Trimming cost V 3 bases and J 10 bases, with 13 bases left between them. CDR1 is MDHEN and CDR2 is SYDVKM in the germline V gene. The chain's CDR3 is CASSLRVANQYF. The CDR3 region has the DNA TGTGCCAGCAGTTTGAGGGTTGCAAACCAGTACTTC.